Included here is one T cell receptor (beta chain) sequence, with context. This clonotype has a handful of counts. The target of this receptor is not known. Qualities for individual bases were not recorded, and no much larger clone is one base off. This specimen comes from a study of T-cell memory formation after mild COVID-19 (dated by TCRdb to the early 2020s). Context from the whole study: TCR sequence clusters from the two donors were found to be largely donor specific. T-cell clones expanding and contracting after mild COVID-19 in a couple of donors were tracked by longitudinal TCRalpha and TCRbeta repertoire sequencing. Two young, previously healthy adult volunteers made up the cohort, one male and one female.

V drops 6 bases and J drops 6 bases, leaving 23 bases in between. Inclusive of the bounding cysteine and phenylalanine, the CDR3 is 15 residues long. Only CDR3 DNA remains: 45 bases, in frame from the first base. CDR1 and CDR2 are read off the germline V gene (reference sequence) as DFQATT and SNEGSKA. Data came from an Illumina NovaSeq 6000. cDNA libraries for TCRalpha and TCRbeta were prepared by 5'RACE using constant-segment primers, with sample barcodes and unique molecular identifiers added. Trizol reagent was used to extract RNA from every sample. Library amplification was performed in two PCR steps, and a second sample barcode and Illumina TruSeq adapters were introduced in the second step. Libraries were sequenced on an Illumina NovaSeq with 2 x 150 bp paired-end reads. Under the source paper's analysis protocol: With migec v1.2.7, reads were demultiplexed and then collapsed into UMI-guided consensus sequences. Using mixcr v2.1.11, the UMI consensuses were aligned to TRA and TRB V and J templates and assembled into clonotypes. Expanded or contracted clonotypes were those called significant by both edgeR and NoisET, with noise models trained on biological replicates. For edgeR calls, the thresholds were a false discovery rate-adjusted p below 0.01 and a log2 fold-change of 1. As an exploratory analysis of dynamics, PCA with hierarchical clustering was applied to max-normalized trajectories of the 1000 most abundant clonotypes. The CD4 or CD8 phenotype of responding clones was assigned using the separately sequenced CD4+ and CD8+ repertoires. The public sequencing data were trimmed at Q25 with fastp and processed into clonotypes with MiXCR by TCRdb, which kept only in-frame beta chains. Rows with one shared CDR3 protein collapse into an entry with the most common genes and DNA. The authors' filters were not applied to this entry. This sample lists approximately 210,000 distinct CDR3 sequences; around 25% were detected once. The ten largest clonotypes hold roughly 10% of the sample.

The full study reports these points: SARS-CoV-2 specificity was not confirmed for the second-wave clones peaking on day 37. The detection of some responding clones in pre-infection memory suggests that pre-existing cross-reactive memory T cells joined the SARS-CoV-2 response. The study covered only a couple of mild cases, and larger cohorts including severe cases with pre-infection samples were considered necessary. Contracting CD4+ clones were located mainly in the CM and EM memory subsets, whereas CD8+ clones were found to be enriched in EMRA. From day 15 to 85, contracting clones showed balanced CD4/CD8 phenotypes, whereas a second wave of clones that expanded from day 15 to 37 leaned towards CD4+.

Ficoll-Paque density gradient centrifugation was used to isolate PBMCs. This receptor was identified in an adult woman who had mild COVID-19 (a few samples of this study predate the infection). The sample titles of this study are shuffled in the database, so cell type and time point are left out; the donor was told from shared clones. The chain joins TRBV20-1 to TRBJ2-5; a weak D assignment points to TRBD1 (6 bases agree). The source material was PBMCs or a T cell subset sorted from them (not recorded which). CDR3 protein: CSATRDQGMMKTQYF. In nucleotides, the sequence is TGCAGTGCCACTCGCGATCAGGGGATGATGAAGACCCAGTACTTC.